The T cell receptor (beta chain) described here comes from a study of T cells after yellow fever vaccination. This CDR3 comprises 13 residues. Germline V gene lookup returns CDR1 LNHDA and CDR2 SQIVND (reference sequence). The V and J ends lost 3 bases and 5 bases respectively, with 7 bases between them. This clonotype has more than one count but fewer than ten. One entry per CDR3 protein results from TCRdb running MiXCR on the 5' RACE reads. There are a few hundred thousand distinct CDR3 sequences in the sample; less than 8.5% occur only once, and 0.65% to 0.9% lies in the top ten. The gene calls are TRBV19 and TRBJ2-2; D is undetermined. The starting material was CD4+ T cells sorted from PBMCs, obtained 15 days after the yellow fever booster vaccination. The clonotype originates from a man aged 25 to 40 who received the YFV17D yellow fever vaccine. This chain's CDR3 is CASSISGTGELFF. CDR3 DNA: TGTGCCAGTAGTATTAGTGGGACCGGGGAGCTGTTTTTT. Full variable domain (remainder filled in from reference TRBV19 and TRBJ2-2): DGGITQSPKYLFRKEGQNVTLSCEQNLNHDAMYWYRQDPGQGLRLIYYSQIVNDFQKGDIAEGYSVSREKKESFPLTVTSAQKNPTAFYLCASSISGTGELFFGEGSRLTVL.